The T cell receptor (beta chain) described here comes from a study of cytomegalovirus exposure and HLA in healthy donors (dated by TCRdb to 2016 to 2017). In the study overall: A later analysis indicated that the 100 to 150 validation repertoires were generated on the platform also employed for the roughly 730 repertoires of the first cohort. The study aimed to test whether signatures of past pathogen exposure could be identified by cataloging public T cell receptors. A separate validation cohort of over 95 different subjects was used in addition to the roughly 700-subject first cohort. To predict cytomegalovirus infection status, the study brought together high-throughput TCR immunosequencing, statistical association of individual TCRs with disease status, and machine learning. What the study reported, not specific to this receptor: While some public TCRs were present in many individuals, most TCR sequences turned up only very rarely across donors. According to the authors, the approach could potentially be generalized to other disease states and immunological phenotypes. Three of the identified cytomegalovirus-associated TCR beta chains were confirmed in vitro to be specific for cytomegalovirus antigens. The classifier was reported to diagnose cytomegalovirus status with high specificity and sensitivity in both the original and validation cohorts. The study gave a list of 150 to 200 TCR beta chains associated with cytomegalovirus. A later analysis had no HLA typing for the validation cohort, so co-occurrence there was scored across all 120 repertoires. Of the cluster scores, 94% were above 0 in a later analysis, which found that TCRs clustered in the first cohort also tended to co-occur in the 110 or so validation repertoires.

Library preparation used the immunoSEQ multiplex PCR assay. Concerning the study's data processing: To diagnose cytomegalovirus status from the catalog of TCR beta chain sequences, a statistical classification framework was built. Drawn from immuneACCESS, this table holds only the in-frame rearrangements with V and J called that TCRdb kept. Clones are partly lost; checked studies trace under half to an unresolved V gene and leave the rest unexplained. V, J and clone size are those of that table, while D and trimming were read from the DNA. For this sample there are roughly 130,000 clones; approximately 85% appear just once. The top ten hold almost 1.5% of the sample. The germline V gene encodes CDR1 MDHEN and CDR2 SYDVKM. The CDR3 starts with the cysteine, ends with the phenylalanine, and has 15 residues. The retained sequence is limited to the CDR3, 45 bases, with the frame set at the first base. V lost 8 bases and J lost 7 bases; the stretch between them is 20 bases long.

Donors formed part of the validation cohort, which comprised 120 subjects and was distinct from the first cohort of several hundred subjects. As for this clone: Its antigen specificity is not known. Base quality data are lacking; no much larger clone is found one base away.

Sequencing was performed on PBMCs. The rearranged segments are TRBV28 and TRBJ1-4; TRBD1 is a weak D gene call, 5 bases matching. This receptor was identified in a woman in her twenties or thirties in good health and CMV-seronegative. The DNA sequence reads TGTGCCAGCCGCGACTTTGACAGAAAGGGTGAAAAACTGTTTTTT. It translates to CASRDFDRKGEKLFF. With the rest looked up from the reference TRBV28 and TRBJ1-4 genes rather than sequenced, the full variable domain is DVKVTQSSRYLVKRTGEKVFLECVQDMDHENMFWYRQDPGLGLRLIYFSYDVKMKEKGDIPEGYSVSREKKERFSLILESASTNQTSMYLCASRDFDRKGEKLFFGSGTQLSVL.